Shown below are 17 T cell receptor beta chains from a single sample sequenced in a study of CD8 T cells in Susac syndrome. Reverse transcription of roughly 0.45 to 1 ug RNA was performed with random hexamers. TCRdb recomputed calls from the immunoSEQ multiplex PCR reads with MiXCR, one row per CDR3 protein. The sample has around 300,000 distinct CDR3 sequences, 75% to 85% seen once; the top ten hold roughly 0.21%. Sequencing was carried out using CD8+ T cells from PBMCs. These receptors were collected from a human donor with multiple sclerosis.

This clonotype was counted a few times. This chain joins TRBV7-6 and TRBJ2-7, with D uncertain. The CDR3 spans 13 residues. Per germline, CDR1 SGHVS and CDR2 FNYEAQ. V was trimmed by 3 bases and J by 5 bases, leaving 11 bases between them. CDR3: CASSFTATNEQYF. The CDR3 DNA sequence: TGTGCCAGCAGCTTTACAGCTACCAACGAGCAGTACTTC.

The genes are TRBV27 and TRBJ2-7; 7 bases align to TRBD1. This CDR3 comprises 15 residues. The trim removed 6 bases at V and 1 base at J, leaving 9 bases unmatched. Germline V gives CDR1 MNHEY, CDR2 SMNVEV (reference sequence). The CDR3 is CASSPTTGASYEQYF. The CDR3 nucleotides read TGTGCCAGCAGCCCGACCACAGGGGCTTCCTACGAGCAGTACTTC.

CDR3 sequence: CASSQGLTGELFF. DNA of the CDR3: TGTGCCAGCAGTCAGGGGCTCACCGGGGAGCTGTTTTTT. The rearrangement uses TRBV6-5 and TRBJ2-2; tentative D call: TRBD1 (6 bases). Germline V gene data show CDR1 as MNHEY and CDR2 as SVGAGI. The V end was cut by 5 bases, the J end by 4 bases, with 8 bases between. The CDR3 covers 13 residues.

The gene calls are TRBV28 and TRBJ1-5, with D unresolved. V lost 5 bases and J lost 3, with 11 bases in between. The germline gives CDR1 MDHEN, CDR2 SYDVKM. This CDR3 has 14 residues. The CDR3 here is CASSPTRLNQPQHF. CDR3 DNA: TGTGCCAGCAGTCCTACACGGCTCAATCAGCCCCAGCATTTT.

This chain joins TRBV29-1 and TRBJ2-3, with D hard to call. This CDR3 region has 11 residues. Trimming stripped 7 bases from V and 2 bases from J, with 7 bases between. Per germline, CDR1 SQVTM and CDR2 ANQGSEA. The CDR3 sequence is CSAEVTDTQYF. CDR3 nucleotides: TGCAGCGCTGAGGTCACAGATACGCAGTATTTT.

In its sample, this clonotype was seen once. J is TRBJ2-5 and V is TRBV9, with 11 bases identical to TRBD2. Losses at the gene ends were 0 bases for V and 4 bases for J; bases not matched to a gene: 5. Germline V lookup: CDR1 SGDLS, CDR2 YYNGEE. The CDR3 sequence is 16 residues long. CDR3 protein: CASSVVGTSGTETQYF. Written as DNA, the CDR3 is TGTGCCAGCAGCGTAGTCGGGACTAGCGGTACAGAGACCCAGTACTTC.

In DNA, the CDR3 is TGTGCCAGCAGTGCCCTTGGGGGGAGTGGAGATACGCAGTATTTT. It codes for CASSALGGSGDTQYF. V gene TRBV7-3 combines with J gene TRBJ2-3; tentatively, D is TRBD2 (6 bases). The CDR3 is 15 residues long. V lost 6 bases to trimming and J lost 5 bases, with 18 bases between them. CDR1 and CDR2 from the germline V gene are SGHTA and FQGTGA.

The chain links TRBV6-2 or TRBV6-3 to TRBJ2-1; the D gene is possibly TRBD1 (5 bases). Germline V gives CDR1 MNHEY, CDR2 SVGEGT. The V and J ends lost 4 bases and 8 bases respectively, with 12 bases between them. This CDR3 has 13 residues. The CDR3 nucleotides are TGTGCCAGCAGTTTCGGTAGGGGCGATGAGCAGTTCTTC. Amino acid sequence: CASSFGRGDEQFF.

This clonotype was found a few times. The V gene is TRBV7-9, the J gene TRBJ2-5; no clear D. In germline, CDR1 is SEHNR, CDR2 FQNEAQ (reference sequence). The V end was cut by 3 bases, the J end by 5 bases, with 22 bases between. The CDR3 covers 17 residues. This chain's CDR3 is CASSFDERSQLGETQYF. CDR3 bases: TGTGCCAGCAGCTTTGATGAGAGGAGTCAATTAGGGGAGACCCAGTACTTC.

The V gene is TRBV27, the J gene TRBJ2-5; D not certain. This CDR3 has 14 amino acids. Germline CDR1 is MNHEY and CDR2 is SMNVEV (reference sequence). The ends were cut back, 5 bases at V and 4 bases at J, with 14 bases in the middle. The CDR3 region is CASSPSGWRETQYF. Written as DNA, the CDR3 is TGTGCCAGCAGTCCCTCCGGGTGGCGAGAGACCCAGTACTTC.

This sequence joins TRBV20-1 and TRBJ2-7; 7 positions match TRBD2. Germline CDR1 reads DFQATT; CDR2 reads SNEGSKA (reference sequence). This CDR3 contains 19 residues. V shed 3 bases, J shed 0 bases, and the junction held 20 bases outside the gene matches. The CDR3 DNA sequence: TGCAGTGCTAGGGACCTGAGCGGGATATCTGGTTGGGTCTCCTACGAGCAGTACTTC. Translation: CSARDLSGISGWVSYEQYF.

The chain links TRBV27 to TRBJ2-2; 12 nucleotides agree with TRBD2. V lost 6 bases and J lost 3; bases outside the gene matches: 5. Germline V gene lookup returns CDR1 MNHEY and CDR2 SMNVEV (reference sequence). The CDR3 contains 16 residues. In DNA, the CDR3 is TGTGCCAGCAGACTGGGACTAGCGGGCCACACCGGGGAGCTGTTTTTT. Translated, it gives CASRLGLAGHTGELFF.

The chain uses TRBV28 and TRBJ2-1; no reliable D call. Trimming took 3 bases from V and 8 from J, leaving 17 bases between them. The CDR3 spans 15 residues. CDR1 MDHEN and CDR2 SYDVKM come from the germline V gene. As DNA, the CDR3 is TGTGCCAGCAGTTTTGGCGGAACCGCTTGGGATGAGCAGTTCTTC. It yields the protein CASSFGGTAWDEQFF. Using reference TRBV28 and TRBJ2-1 for the parts outside the CDR3, the full variable domain is DVKVTQSSRYLVKRTGEKVFLECVQDMDHENMFWYRQDPGLGLRLIYFSYDVKMKEKGDIPEGYSVSREKKERFSLILESASTNQTSMYLCASSFGGTAWDEQFFGPGTRLTVL.

The table lists this clonotype with a few counts. This chain joins TRBV27 and TRBJ2-2; D not resolved. CDR3 length: 17 amino acids. Between the trimmed V and J ends, which lost 8 bases and 1 base, there was a span of 20 bases. Germline values: CDR1 MNHEY, CDR2 SMNVEV (reference sequence). The chain's CDR3 is CASGLPGIGGNTGELFF. CDR3 coding DNA: TGTGCCAGCGGATTGCCTGGTATCGGCGGGAACACCGGGGAGCTGTTTTTT.

The chain joins TRBV29-1 to TRBJ2-7; TRBD2 agrees at 7 bases. The germline CDR1 and CDR2 sequences are SQVTM and ANQGSEA. This CDR3 is built from 12 residues. Trimming took 4 bases from V and 6 from J; bases not matched to a gene: 6. DNA for the CDR3: TGCAGCGTTGTGGCCGGCGGGGGCGAGCAGTACTTC. Encoded protein: CSVVAGGGEQYF.

The V gene is TRBV20-1, the J gene TRBJ2-2; 9 positions match TRBD2. Germline trimming cut 0 bases from V and 6 bases from J; bases unmatched to any gene: 8. This CDR3 spans 16 amino acids. From germline, CDR1 is DFQATT and CDR2 SNEGSKA (reference sequence). DNA for the CDR3: TGCAGTGCTAGAGATGAGGAGCGGGAGGCGGCCGGGGAGCTGTTTTTT. Amino acid sequence: CSARDEEREAAGELFF.

The chain uses TRBV27 and TRBJ1-4; possible D gene TRBD1, 5 bases. This CDR3 has 14 amino acids. The V gene's germline CDR1 is MNHEY and CDR2 SMNVEV (reference sequence). V lost 0 bases and J lost 8, with 10 bases in between. The CDR3 sequence is CASSLSAGYEKLFF. The CDR3 nucleotides read TGTGCCAGCAGTTTATCAGCAGGGTACGAAAAACTGTTTTTT.